This TCR beta chain was identified in a study of T cell repertoires in cytomegalovirus infection. General study results and limits: Cumulative public TCR beta family frequency identified carriers of CMV plus the relevant HLA. HLA-C-restricted CMV clonotypes gave the most frequent clonotype in two of eight donors.

TCRdb processed the reads anew with MiXCR; each CDR3 protein has one entry. The profile shows about half a million distinct CDR3 sequences, 30% to 35% of them singletons. Germline assignment: CDR1 SGHVS and CDR2 FNYEAQ. CDR3 length: 17 residues. The V end lost 3 bases, the J end lost 4 bases, and 21 bases lay between the germline ends. This clonotype was detected ten times or more. As yet, its antigen is unknown. The V and J genes are TRBV7-6 and TRBJ1-2, with D maybe TRBD1 (5 bases). The specimen was cultured PBMCs, collected from culture after CMV antigen stimulation. This TCR was sampled from a human donor in good health (CMV status not recorded). Some clones in this sample may be carry-over from other donors' samples. In nucleotides, the CDR3 is TGTGCCAGCAGCTTTCGGCAGGGTTTAAAGTGGGGCTATGGCTACACCTTC. It encodes CASSFRQGLKWGYGYTF.